The sequence of this T cell receptor (beta chain) was determined in a study of T cell responses to AZD1222 COVID-19 vaccine. Whole-study findings and limits: Mostly white British, mostly female donors; authors suggested clonal diversity may be underestimated.

Clones were read by immunoSEQ multiplex PCR, and TCRdb kept only the in-frame ones, dropping some. Among over 95,000 clones listed, roughly nine tenths were seen once. This CDR3 contains 14 residues. Germline-derived CDR1 and CDR2 are MRHNA and SNTAGT. The ends were cut back, 8 bases at V and 1 base at J, with 12 bases in the middle. In regard to this clone: The antigen is undetermined.

This chain uses TRBV6-4 with TRBJ1-5, with D perhaps matching TRBD1 (6 bases). This receptor was taken from an adult in good health. Here the sequenced sample was peripheral blood, taken on day 0 of AZD1222 vaccination. CDR3 in amino acids: CASVAQGSNQPQHF. In DNA, the CDR3 is TGTGCCAGCGTCGCCCAGGGGAGCAATCAGCCCCAGCATTTT.